This TCR beta chain was captured in a study of CD8 T cell repertoires and HIV-1 epitope variants. Study at large: Controls were a CMV, EBV and flu pool, Ebola AY9, and no peptide. Cultures ran about ten days, with IL-2, IL-7 and IL-15 added on days 3 and 7.

Concerning this clone itself: No antigen is known for it.

Sequenced by immunoSEQ multiplex PCR; TCRdb stores in-frame clones only, minus some. The sample gives about 90,000 clones, 74% of which show up once; roughly 25% is in the top ten. The study's findings and limits: This assay reports beta chains of antigen-expanded cells, not T cell function. No clonotypes responded to the TAALDMSHF plasma variant; about five recognized KF9, one HW9.

The V end was cut by 6 bases, the J end by 0 bases, with 6 bases between. The CDR3 loop spans 14 amino acids. Germline lookup yields CDR1 SGHTA and CDR2 FQGNSA. This rearrangement joins TRBV7-2 to TRBJ1-6; the D is unclear. The specimen was uncultured baseline CD8+ T cells from peripheral blood mononuclear cells (PBMCs). The sequence was obtained from a male donor with HIV. The CDR3 protein is CASRANSYNSPLHF. As DNA, the CDR3 is TGTGCCAGCAGGGCGAACTCCTATAATTCACCCCTCCACTTT.